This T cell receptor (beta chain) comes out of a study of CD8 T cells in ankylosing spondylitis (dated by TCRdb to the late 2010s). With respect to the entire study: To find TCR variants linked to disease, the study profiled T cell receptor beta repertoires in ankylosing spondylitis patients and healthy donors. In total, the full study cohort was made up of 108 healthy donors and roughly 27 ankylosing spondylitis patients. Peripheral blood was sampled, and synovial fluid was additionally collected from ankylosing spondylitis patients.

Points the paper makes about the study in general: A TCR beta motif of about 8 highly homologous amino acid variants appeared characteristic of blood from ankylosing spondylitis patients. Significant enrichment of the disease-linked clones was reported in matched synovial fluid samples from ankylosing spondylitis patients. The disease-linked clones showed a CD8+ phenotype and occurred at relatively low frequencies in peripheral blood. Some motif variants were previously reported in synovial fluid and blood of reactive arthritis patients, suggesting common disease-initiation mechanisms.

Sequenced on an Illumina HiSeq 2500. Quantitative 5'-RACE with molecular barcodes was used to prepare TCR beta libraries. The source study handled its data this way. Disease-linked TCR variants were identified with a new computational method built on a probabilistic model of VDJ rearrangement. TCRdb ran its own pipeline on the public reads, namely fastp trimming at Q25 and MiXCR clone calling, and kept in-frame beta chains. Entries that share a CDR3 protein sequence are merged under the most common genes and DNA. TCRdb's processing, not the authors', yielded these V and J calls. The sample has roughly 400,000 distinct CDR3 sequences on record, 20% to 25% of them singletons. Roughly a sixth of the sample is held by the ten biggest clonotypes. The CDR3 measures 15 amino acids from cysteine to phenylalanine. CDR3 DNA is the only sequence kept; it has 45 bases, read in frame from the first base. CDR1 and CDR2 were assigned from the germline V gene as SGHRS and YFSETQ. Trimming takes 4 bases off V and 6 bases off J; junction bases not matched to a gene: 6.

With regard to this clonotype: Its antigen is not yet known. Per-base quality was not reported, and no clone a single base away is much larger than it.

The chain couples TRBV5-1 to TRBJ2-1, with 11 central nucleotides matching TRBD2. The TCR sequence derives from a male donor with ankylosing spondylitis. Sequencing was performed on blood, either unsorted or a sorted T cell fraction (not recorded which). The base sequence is TGCGCCAGCAGCCTGTCTCTAGCGGGAGGCAATGAGCAGTTCTTC. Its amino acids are CASSLSLAGGNEQFF.